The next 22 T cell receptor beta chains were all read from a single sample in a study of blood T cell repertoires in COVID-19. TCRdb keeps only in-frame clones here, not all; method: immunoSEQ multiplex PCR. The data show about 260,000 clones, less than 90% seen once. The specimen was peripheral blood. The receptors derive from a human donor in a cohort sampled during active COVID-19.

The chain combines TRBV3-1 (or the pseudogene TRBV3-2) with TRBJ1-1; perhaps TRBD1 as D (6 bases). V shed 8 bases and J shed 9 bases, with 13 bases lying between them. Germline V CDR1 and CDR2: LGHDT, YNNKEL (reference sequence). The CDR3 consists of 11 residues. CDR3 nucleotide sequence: TGTGCCAGCTCTCGAGGGGGTAAAGCTTTCTTT. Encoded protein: CASSRGGKAFF.

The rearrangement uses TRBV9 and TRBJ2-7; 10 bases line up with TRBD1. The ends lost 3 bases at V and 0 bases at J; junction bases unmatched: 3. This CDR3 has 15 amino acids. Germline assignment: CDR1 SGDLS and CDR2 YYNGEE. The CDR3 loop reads CASSAGQGVSYEQYF. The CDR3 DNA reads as TGTGCCAGCAGCGCTGGACAGGGGGTCTCCTACGAGCAGTACTTC.

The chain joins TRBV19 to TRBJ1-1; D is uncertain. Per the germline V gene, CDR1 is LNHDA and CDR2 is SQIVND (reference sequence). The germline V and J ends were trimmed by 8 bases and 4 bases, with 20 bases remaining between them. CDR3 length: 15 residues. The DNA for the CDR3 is TGTGCCAGTCAGCAGGCCAACACCGTGTTCACTGAAGCTTTCTTT. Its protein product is CASQQANTVFTEAFF.

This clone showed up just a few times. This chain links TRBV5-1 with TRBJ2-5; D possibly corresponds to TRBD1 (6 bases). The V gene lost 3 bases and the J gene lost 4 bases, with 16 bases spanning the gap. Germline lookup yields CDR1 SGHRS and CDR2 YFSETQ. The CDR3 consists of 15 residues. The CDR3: CASSSGAGGRETQYF. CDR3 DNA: TGCGCCAGCAGCTCAGGGGCAGGCGGCAGAGAGACCCAGTACTTC. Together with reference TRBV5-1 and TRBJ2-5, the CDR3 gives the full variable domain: KAGVTQTPRYLIKTRGQQVTLSCSPISGHRSVSWYQQTPGQGLQFLFEYFSETQRNKGNFPGRFSGRQFSNSRSEMNVSTLELGDSALYLCASSSGAGGRETQYFGPGTRLLVL.

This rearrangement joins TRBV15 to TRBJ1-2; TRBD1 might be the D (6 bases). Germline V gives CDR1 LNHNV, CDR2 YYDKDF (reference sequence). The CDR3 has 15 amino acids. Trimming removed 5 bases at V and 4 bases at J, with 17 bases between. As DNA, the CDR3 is TGTGCCACCAGCTCCCCCCGGGGACACACCTATGGCTACACCTTC. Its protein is CATSSPRGHTYGYTF.

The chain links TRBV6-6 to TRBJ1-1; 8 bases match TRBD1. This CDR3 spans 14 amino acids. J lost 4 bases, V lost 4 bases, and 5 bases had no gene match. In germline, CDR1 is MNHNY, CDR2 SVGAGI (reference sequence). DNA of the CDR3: TGTGCCAGCAGTTCCGGACAGGGATTCACTGAAGCTTTCTTT. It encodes CASSSGQGFTEAFF.

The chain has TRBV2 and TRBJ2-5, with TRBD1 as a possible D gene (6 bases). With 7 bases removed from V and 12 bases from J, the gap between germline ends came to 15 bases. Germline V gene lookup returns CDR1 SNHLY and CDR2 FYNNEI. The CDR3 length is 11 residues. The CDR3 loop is CASTLYREEYF. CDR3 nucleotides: TGTGCCAGCACCCTATACAGGGAAGAGTACTTC. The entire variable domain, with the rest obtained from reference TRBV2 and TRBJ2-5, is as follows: EPEVTQTPSHQVTQMGQEVILRCVPISNHLYFYWYRQILGQKVEFLVSFYNNEISEKSEIFDDQFSVERPDGSNFTLKIRSTKLEDSAMYFCASTLYREEYFGPGTRLLVL.

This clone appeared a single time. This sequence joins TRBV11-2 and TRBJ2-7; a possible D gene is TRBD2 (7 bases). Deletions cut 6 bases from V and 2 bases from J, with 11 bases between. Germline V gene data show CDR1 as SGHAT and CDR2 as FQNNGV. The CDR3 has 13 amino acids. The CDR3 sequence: CASSRGGAYEQYF. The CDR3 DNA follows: TGTGCCAGCAGTAGGGGGGGGGCCTACGAGCAGTACTTC.

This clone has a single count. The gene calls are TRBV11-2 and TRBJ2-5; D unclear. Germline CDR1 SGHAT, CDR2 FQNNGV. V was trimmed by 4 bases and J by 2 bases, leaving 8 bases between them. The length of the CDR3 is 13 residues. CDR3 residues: CASSSGLQETQYF. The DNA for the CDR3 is TGTGCCAGCAGCTCCGGTCTTCAAGAGACCCAGTACTTC. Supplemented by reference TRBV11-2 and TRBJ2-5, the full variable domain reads EAGVAQSPRYKIIEKRQSVAFWCNPISGHATLYWYQQILGQGPKLLIQFQNNGVVDDSQLPKDRFSAERLKGVDSTLKIQPAKLEDSAVYLCASSSGLQETQYFGPGTRLLVL.

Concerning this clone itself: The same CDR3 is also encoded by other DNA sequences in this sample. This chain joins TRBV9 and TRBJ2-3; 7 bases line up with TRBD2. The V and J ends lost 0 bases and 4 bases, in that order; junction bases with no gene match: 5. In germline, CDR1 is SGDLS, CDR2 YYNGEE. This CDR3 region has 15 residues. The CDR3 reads CASSVVGGRADTQYF. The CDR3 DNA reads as TGTGCCAGCAGCGTAGTAGGCGGGAGAGCAGATACGCAGTATTTT.

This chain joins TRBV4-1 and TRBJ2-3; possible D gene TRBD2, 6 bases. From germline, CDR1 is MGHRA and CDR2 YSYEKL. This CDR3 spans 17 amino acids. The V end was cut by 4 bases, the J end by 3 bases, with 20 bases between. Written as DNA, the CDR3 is TGCGCCAGCAGCCCCCTATGGGGGAGGAGGGAAACAGATACGCAGTATTTT. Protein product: CASSPLWGRRETDTQYF.

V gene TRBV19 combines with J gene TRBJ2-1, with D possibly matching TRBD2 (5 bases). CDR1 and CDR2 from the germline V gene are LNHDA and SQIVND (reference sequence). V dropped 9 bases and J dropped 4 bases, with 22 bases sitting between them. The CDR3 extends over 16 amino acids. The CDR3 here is CASTNRGLGQYNEQFF. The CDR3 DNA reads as TGTGCCAGCACCAACCGAGGACTCGGGCAATACAATGAGCAGTTCTTC.

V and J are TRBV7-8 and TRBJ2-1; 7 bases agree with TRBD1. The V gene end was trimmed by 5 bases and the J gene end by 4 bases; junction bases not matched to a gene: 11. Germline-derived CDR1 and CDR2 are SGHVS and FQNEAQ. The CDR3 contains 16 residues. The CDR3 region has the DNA TGTGCCAGCAGCCCCTGGGACAGCGAAATTTACAATGAGCAGTTCTTC. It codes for CASSPWDSEIYNEQFF.

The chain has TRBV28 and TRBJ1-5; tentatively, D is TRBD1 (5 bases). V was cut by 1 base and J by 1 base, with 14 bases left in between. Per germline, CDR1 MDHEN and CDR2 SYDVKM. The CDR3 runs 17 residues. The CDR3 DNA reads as TGTGCCAGCAGTTTATTAAGGGGAAGGAACAGCAATCAGCCCCAGCATTTT. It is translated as CASSLLRGRNSNQPQHF.

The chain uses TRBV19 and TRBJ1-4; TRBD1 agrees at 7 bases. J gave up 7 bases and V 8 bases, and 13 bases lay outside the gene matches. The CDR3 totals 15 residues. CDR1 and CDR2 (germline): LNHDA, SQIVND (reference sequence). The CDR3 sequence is CASLEPGQPFEKLFF. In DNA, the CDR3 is TGTGCCAGTTTAGAACCGGGACAGCCTTTTGAAAAACTGTTTTTT. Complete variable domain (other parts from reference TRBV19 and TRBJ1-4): DGGITQSPKYLFRKEGQNVTLSCEQNLNHDAMYWYRQDPGQGLRLIYYSQIVNDFQKGDIAEGYSVSREKKESFPLTVTSAQKNPTAFYLCASLEPGQPFEKLFFGSGTQLSVL.

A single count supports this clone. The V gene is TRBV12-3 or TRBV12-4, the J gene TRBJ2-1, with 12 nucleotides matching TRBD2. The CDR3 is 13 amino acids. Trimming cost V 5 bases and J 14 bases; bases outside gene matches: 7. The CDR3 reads CASSVLAGGGEFF. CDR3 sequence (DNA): TGTGCCAGCAGTGTGCTAGCGGGAGGGGGGGAGTTCTTC.

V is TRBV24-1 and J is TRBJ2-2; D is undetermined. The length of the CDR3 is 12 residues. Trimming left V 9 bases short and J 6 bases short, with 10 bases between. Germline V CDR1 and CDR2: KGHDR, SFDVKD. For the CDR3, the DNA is TGTGCCACCCTAGGAGAAGCCGGGGAGCTGTTTTTT. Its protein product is CATLGEAGELFF.

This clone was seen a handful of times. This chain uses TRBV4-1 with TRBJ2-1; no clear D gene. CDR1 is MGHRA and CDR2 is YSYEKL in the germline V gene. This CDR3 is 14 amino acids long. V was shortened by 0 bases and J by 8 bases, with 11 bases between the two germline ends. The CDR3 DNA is TGCGCCAGCAGCCAAGATGTAGTCCGCGATGAGCAGTTCTTC. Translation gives CASSQDVVRDEQFF.

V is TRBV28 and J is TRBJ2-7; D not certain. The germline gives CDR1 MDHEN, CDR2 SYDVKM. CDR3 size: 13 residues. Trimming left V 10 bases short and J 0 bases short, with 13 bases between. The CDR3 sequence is CAIRDPSSYEQYF. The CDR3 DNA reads TGTGCCATTCGCGATCCTAGCTCCTACGAGCAGTACTTC.

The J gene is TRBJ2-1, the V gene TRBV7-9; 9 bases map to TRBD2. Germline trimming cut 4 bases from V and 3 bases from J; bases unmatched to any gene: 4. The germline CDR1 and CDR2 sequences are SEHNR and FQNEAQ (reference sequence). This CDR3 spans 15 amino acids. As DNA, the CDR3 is TGTGCCAGCAGCTCTCGACTAGCGGTCTACAATGAGCAGTTCTTC. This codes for CASSSRLAVYNEQFF.

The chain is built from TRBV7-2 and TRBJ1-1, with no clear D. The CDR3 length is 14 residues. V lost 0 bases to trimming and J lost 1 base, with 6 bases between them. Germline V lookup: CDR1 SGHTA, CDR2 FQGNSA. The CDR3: CASSLASGNTEAFF. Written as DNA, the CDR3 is TGTGCCAGCAGCTTAGCTAGCGGGAACACTGAAGCTTTCTTT.

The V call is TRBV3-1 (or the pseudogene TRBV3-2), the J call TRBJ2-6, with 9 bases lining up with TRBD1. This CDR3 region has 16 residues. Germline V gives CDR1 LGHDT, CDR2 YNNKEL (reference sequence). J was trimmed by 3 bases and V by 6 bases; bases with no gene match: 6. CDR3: CASSKQGAYGANVLTF. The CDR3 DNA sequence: TGTGCCAGCAGTAAACAGGGGGCCTATGGGGCCAACGTCCTGACTTTC.